What follows are 11 T cell receptor beta chains derived from one specimen sequenced in a study of T-cell memory formation after mild COVID-19. From the 5' RACE reads, TCRdb called clonotypes with MiXCR, one entry per CDR3 protein. The sample consists of around 340,000 distinct CDR3 sequences, approximately 15% of them appearing once. The source material was PBMCs or a T cell subset sorted from them (not recorded which). The source of these receptors is a man between 18 and 35 years old who had mild COVID-19 (a few samples of this study predate the infection). Cell type and time point are not known.

This clonotype was detected only a few times. The rearrangement links TRBV5-1 to TRBJ2-3; D is unclear. V was clipped by 1 base and J by 0 bases, with 12 bases between them. Germline V gives CDR1 SGHRS, CDR2 YFSETQ. The CDR3 extends over 16 amino acids. For the CDR3, the DNA is TGCGCCAGCAGCTTGAAAGGGTCCCATAGCACAGATACGCAGTATTTT. Translation gives CASSLKGSHSTDTQYF.

This chain links TRBV11-1 with TRBJ2-2, with 8 bases matching TRBD2. This CDR3 has 15 amino acids. V dropped 3 bases and J dropped 4; count of bases not matched to a gene: 4. Germline V gene sequence: CDR1 SGHAT, CDR2 FQDESV (reference sequence). The CDR3 region is CASSFGLARTGELFF. Here the CDR3 DNA reads TGTGCCAGCAGCTTCGGACTAGCCCGCACCGGGGAGCTGTTTTTT.

In this sample, this clonotype turned up a few times. The chain recombines TRBV6-6 with TRBJ2-7; a possible D gene is TRBD1 (5 bases). The CDR3 extends over 12 amino acids. Germline values: CDR1 MNHNY, CDR2 SVGAGI (reference sequence). The germline V and J ends were trimmed by 3 bases and 3 bases, with 6 bases remaining between them. CDR3 sequence reads: CASSYQGYEQYF. The CDR3 nucleotides read TGTGCCAGCAGTTATCAGGGCTACGAGCAGTACTTC.

V gene TRBV19 combines with J gene TRBJ2-1, with TRBD2 matching over 12 bases. The CDR3 runs to 16 residues. The trim removed 6 bases at V and 3 bases at J, leaving 6 bases unmatched. CDR1 LNHDA and CDR2 SQIVND come from the germline V gene (reference sequence). This CDR3 is CASRILAGGDYNEQFF. CDR3 sequence (DNA): TGTGCCAGTAGAATACTAGCGGGGGGTGACTACAATGAGCAGTTCTTC. Filled out from reference TRBV19 and TRBJ2-1, the complete variable domain reads DGGITQSPKYLFRKEGQNVTLSCEQNLNHDAMYWYRQDPGQGLRLIYYSQIVNDFQKGDIAEGYSVSREKKESFPLTVTSAQKNPTAFYLCASRILAGGDYNEQFFGPGTRLTVL.

In its sample, this clonotype was seen many times. The rearrangement joins TRBV6-1 to TRBJ2-5; 9 bases line up with TRBD1. The germline gives CDR1 MNHNS, CDR2 SASEGT. The CDR3 has 15 residues. V shed 0 bases, J shed 1 base, and the junction held 0 bases outside the gene matches. This chain's CDR3 is CASSEATGGQETQYF. The CDR3 DNA reads TGTGCCAGCAGTGAAGCGACAGGGGGCCAAGAGACCCAGTACTTC.

A few counts support this clonotype. The rearrangement links TRBV18 to TRBJ2-7; TRBD2 matches 7 bases. Germline V CDR1 and CDR2: KGHSH, LQKENI. The CDR3 covers 14 residues. V gave up 6 bases and J gave up 3 bases; unmatched junction bases: 8. CDR3 residues: CASSPGGMDYEQYV. As DNA, the CDR3 is TGTGCCAGCTCCCCCGGGGGGATGGACTACGAGCAGTACGTC.

This chain links TRBV4-1 with TRBJ1-2; 9 bases are shared with TRBD1. Germline V gene lookup returns CDR1 MGHRA and CDR2 YSYEKL. The CDR3 has 17 amino acids. The ends lost 0 bases at V and 4 bases at J; junction bases unmatched: 9. CDR3: CASSQDQETGGFYGYTF. The DNA for the CDR3 is TGCGCCAGCAGCCAAGATCAGGAGACAGGGGGTTTCTATGGCTACACCTTC.

V and J are TRBV9 and TRBJ2-1; unclear D gene. Per the germline V gene, CDR1 is SGDLS and CDR2 is YYNGEE. Trimming took off 0 bases at V and 0 bases at J, with 10 bases between the two ends. CDR3 length: 16 residues. CDR3 region: CASSVVPVSSYNEQFF. The CDR3 region has the DNA TGTGCCAGCAGCGTAGTCCCGGTGAGCTCCTACAATGAGCAGTTCTTC.

The gene calls are TRBV5-6 and TRBJ2-7; D may match TRBD1 or TRBD2 (6 bases each). The CDR3 extends over 16 amino acids. The germline gives CDR1 SGHDT, CDR2 YYEEEE. V was cut by 0 bases and J by 4 bases, with 17 bases left in between. The CDR3 bases are TGTGCCAGCAGCTTGGATCGGACGGGGGACACTTACGAGCAGTACTTC. As protein: CASSLDRTGDTYEQYF. The variable domain in full, completed from reference TRBV5-6 and TRBJ2-7, reads DAGVTQSPTHLIKTRGQQVTLRCSPKSGHDTVSWYQQALGQGPQFIFQYYEEEERQRGNFPDRFSGHQFPNYSSELNVNALLLGDSALYLCASSLDRTGDTYEQYFGPGTRLTVT.

CDR3 DNA sequence: TGTGCCAGCAGAGCTTTTCCCTCGGGGGGTTCTGATACGCAGTATTTT. Residues: CASRAFPSGGSDTQYF. The chain combines TRBV7-9 with TRBJ2-3; 7 bases agree with TRBD2. CDR3 length: 16 amino acids. Per germline, CDR1 SEHNR and CDR2 FQNEAQ (reference sequence). The trim removed 6 bases at V and 6 bases at J, leaving 15 bases unmatched. The entire variable domain, with the rest obtained from reference TRBV7-9 and TRBJ2-3, is as follows: DTGVSQNPRHKITKRGQNVTFRCDPISEHNRLYWYRQTLGQGPEFLTYFQNEAQLEKSRLLSDRFSAERPKGSFSTLEIQRTEQGDSAMYLCASRAFPSGGSDTQYFGPGTRLTVL.

The gene calls are TRBV27 and TRBJ2-7, with D tentatively TRBD1 or TRBD2 (5 bases each). V gave up 4 bases and J gave up 4 bases, with 11 bases separating them. Germline V CDR1 and CDR2: MNHEY, SMNVEV (reference sequence). The CDR3 contains 13 residues. The CDR3 spells CASSYGWGYEQYF. CDR3 in DNA: TGTGCCAGCAGTTATGGGTGGGGGTACGAGCAGTACTTC.